This T cell receptor beta chain was captured by sequencing in a study of cytomegalovirus exposure and HLA in healthy donors. This clone turned up a few times. Researchers ran the PCR with 60 Vbeta and 13 Jbeta primers. Authors' methods: A later analysis counted approximately 88 million unique TCR beta chains, some 10 million shared. Sequenced by immunoSEQ multiplex PCR; TCRdb stores in-frame clones only, minus some. That table is the source of V, J and clone size, and D and trimming were worked out from the DNA. Of approximately 280,000 clones listed, over 85% were seen once; the top ten hold approximately 2.2%. This TCR was recovered from a woman between 18 and 30 years old in good health and CMV-seronegative. Sequencing was done on a sample of PBMCs.

The DNA of the CDR3 is TGTGCCAGCAGTTACTCGTCAGGAACCTACGAGCAGTACTTC. Translated: CASSYSSGTYEQYF. The V and J genes are TRBV6-5 and TRBJ2-7; D ambiguous. CDR1 is MNHEY, CDR2 SVGAGI, per germline. This CDR3 has 14 residues. V was shortened by 0 bases and J by 2 bases, with 8 bases between the two germline ends.